This paragraph reports one T cell receptor beta chain. As yet, its antigen is unknown. In the PCR, 60 Vbeta and 13 Jbeta primers were used. Original data processing: A follow-up analysis tallied 60 million to 85 million unique TCR beta chains, roughly 11 million shared. Measured with immunoSEQ multiplex PCR; TCRdb has only the in-frame clones, and not every one. V and J calls and clone size are those listed in that table; D and trimming were worked out from the DNA. The sample carries approximately 180,000 clones, roughly four fifths recorded once. Each donor was healthy, and each was a bone marrow donor. The data stem from a study of cytomegalovirus exposure and HLA in healthy donors. Study observations and caveats: Likely technical artifact: a cluster of highly shared sequence variants.

This CDR3 has 16 amino acids. Per the germline V gene, CDR1 is LNHDA and CDR2 is SQIVND (reference sequence). V was clipped by 10 bases and J by 1 base, with 21 bases between them. The sequenced material came from PBMCs. This receptor was obtained from a girl between 10 and 17 years old in good health and CMV-seropositive. V usage is TRBV19 and J usage is TRBJ2-3, with a tentative D call TRBD1 (6 bases). CDR3 bases: TGTGCCACTCAACTCCATGGCCAGGGGCGCACAGATACGCAGTATTTT. It yields the protein CATQLHGQGRTDTQYF. The full variable domain, rest sourced from reference TRBV19 and TRBJ2-3, is DGGITQSPKYLFRKEGQNVTLSCEQNLNHDAMYWYRQDPGQGLRLIYYSQIVNDFQKGDIAEGYSVSREKKESFPLTVTSAQKNPTAFYLCATQLHGQGRTDTQYFGPGTRLTVL.